This T cell receptor beta chain was captured in a study of OX40 agonist ivuxolimab in advanced cancers. Germline-derived CDR1 and CDR2 are SGHNT and YYREEE (reference sequence). Trimming took off 3 bases at V and 0 bases at J, with 11 bases between the two ends. CDR3 size: 15 residues. The repertoire was sequenced with immunoSEQ multiplex PCR; TCRdb's copy has only in-frame clones and lacks some. Of roughly 80,000 clones in the sample, about 86% are singletons; the top ten hold roughly 1.8%. The V call is TRBV5-4, the J call TRBJ2-3; tentatively, D is TRBD1 (6 bases). The source is an adult with an advanced solid tumor such as melanoma, head and neck, liver or kidney cancer. Source: CD4+ or CD8+ T cells sorted from blood, taken in a trial of the OX40 agonist ivuxolimab. DNA of the CDR3: TGTGCCAGCAGCTCCCAGGGGCCTAGCACAGATACGCAGTATTTT. Amino acids: CASSSQGPSTDTQYF.